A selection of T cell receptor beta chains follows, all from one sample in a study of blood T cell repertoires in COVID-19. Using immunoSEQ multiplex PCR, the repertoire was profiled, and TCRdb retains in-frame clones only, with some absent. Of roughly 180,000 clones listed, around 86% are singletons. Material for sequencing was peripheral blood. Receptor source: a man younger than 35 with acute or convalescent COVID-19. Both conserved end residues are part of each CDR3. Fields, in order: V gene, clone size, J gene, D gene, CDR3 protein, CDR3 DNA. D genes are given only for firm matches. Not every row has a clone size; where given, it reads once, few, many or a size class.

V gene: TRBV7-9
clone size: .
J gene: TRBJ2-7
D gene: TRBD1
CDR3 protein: CASSAPGQGSEQYF
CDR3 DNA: TGTGCCAGCAGCGCACCGGGACAGGGCTCCGAGCAGTACTTC

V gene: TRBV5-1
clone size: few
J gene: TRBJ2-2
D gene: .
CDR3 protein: CASSRQANTGELFF
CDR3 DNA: TGCGCCAGCAGCAGGCAGGCGAACACCGGGGAGCTGTTTTTT

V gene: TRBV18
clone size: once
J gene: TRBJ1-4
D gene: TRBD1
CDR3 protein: CASSPLGTGSREKLFF
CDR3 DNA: TGTGCCAGCTCACCACTCGGGACAGGGTCGAGGGAAAAACTGTTTTTT

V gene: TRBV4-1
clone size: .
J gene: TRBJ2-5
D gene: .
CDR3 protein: CASSQVPGVGETQYF
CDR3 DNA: TGCGCCAGCAGCCAAGTCCCCGGGGTCGGGGAGACCCAGTACTTC

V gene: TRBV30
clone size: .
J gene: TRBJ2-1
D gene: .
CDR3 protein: CAWSGWTTHNEQFF
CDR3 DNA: TGTGCCTGGAGTGGGTGGACTACGCACAATGAGCAGTTCTTC

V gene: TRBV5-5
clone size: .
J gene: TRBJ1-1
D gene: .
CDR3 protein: CASNLGGNTEAFF
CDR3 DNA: TGTGCCAGCAACCTAGGGGGAAACACTGAAGCTTTCTTT

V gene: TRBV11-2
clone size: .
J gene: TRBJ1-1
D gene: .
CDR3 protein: CASSMAKDKAFF
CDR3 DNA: TGTGCCAGCAGCATGGCGAAGGACAAAGCTTTCTTT

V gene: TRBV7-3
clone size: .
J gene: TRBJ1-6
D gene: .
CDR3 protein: CASSLEARNSPLHF
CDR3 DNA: TGTGCCAGCAGCTTAGAGGCCCGGAATTCACCCCTCCACTTT

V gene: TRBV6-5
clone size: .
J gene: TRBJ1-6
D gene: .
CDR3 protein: CASSPRTERNSPLHF
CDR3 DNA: TGTGCCAGCAGTCCCCGGACAGAGAGGAATTCACCCCTCCACTTT

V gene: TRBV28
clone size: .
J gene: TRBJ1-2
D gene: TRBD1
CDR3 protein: CASSLEGAKYGYTF
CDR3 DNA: TGTGCCAGCAGTTTAGAGGGGGCAAAATATGGCTACACCTTC

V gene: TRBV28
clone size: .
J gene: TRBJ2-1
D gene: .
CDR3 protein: CASSSQGYEQFF
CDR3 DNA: TGTGCCAGCAGTTCCCAGGGTTATGAGCAGTTCTTC

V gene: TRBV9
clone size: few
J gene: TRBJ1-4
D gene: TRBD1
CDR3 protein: CASSVGTGPNEKLFF
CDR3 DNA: TGTGCCAGCAGCGTAGGGACAGGGCCGAACGAAAAACTGTTTTTT

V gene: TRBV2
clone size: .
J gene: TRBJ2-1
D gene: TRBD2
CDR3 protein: CASSEETGLAGWNEQFF
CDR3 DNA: TGTGCCAGCAGTGAAGAAACAGGACTAGCGGGGTGGAATGAGCAGTTCTTC

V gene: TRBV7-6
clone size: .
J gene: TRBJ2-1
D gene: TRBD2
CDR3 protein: CASSPAGSSYNEQFF
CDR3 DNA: TGTGCCAGCAGCCCAGCGGGGAGCTCCTACAATGAGCAGTTCTTC

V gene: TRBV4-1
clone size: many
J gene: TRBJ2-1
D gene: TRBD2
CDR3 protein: CASSRGGLALLGNEQFF
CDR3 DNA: TGCGCCAGCAGCCGAGGGGGACTAGCCCTTCTGGGGAATGAGCAGTTCTTC

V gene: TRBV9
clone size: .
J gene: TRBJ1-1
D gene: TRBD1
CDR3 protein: CASSAVDRGLEQAFF
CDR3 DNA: TGTGCCAGCAGCGCCGTCGACAGGGGGCTAGAACAAGCTTTCTTT

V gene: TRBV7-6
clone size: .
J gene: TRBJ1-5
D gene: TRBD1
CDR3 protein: CASSPSADRVRQPQHF
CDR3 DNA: TGTGCCAGCAGCCCAAGTGCGGACAGGGTACGTCAGCCCCAGCATTTT

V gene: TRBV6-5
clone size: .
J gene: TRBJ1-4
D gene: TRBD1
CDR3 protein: CASSYFGTEDEKLFF
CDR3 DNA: TGTGCCAGCAGTTACTTCGGGACAGAGGATGAAAAACTGTTTTTT

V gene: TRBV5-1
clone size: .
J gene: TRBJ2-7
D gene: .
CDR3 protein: CASSPPGASYDQYF
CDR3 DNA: TGCGCCAGCAGCCCCCCAGGGGCCTCCTACGATCAGTACTTC

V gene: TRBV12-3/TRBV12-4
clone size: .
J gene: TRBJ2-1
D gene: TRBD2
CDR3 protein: CASGLASEQFF
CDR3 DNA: TGTGCCAGCGGACTAGCGAGCGAGCAGTTCTTC

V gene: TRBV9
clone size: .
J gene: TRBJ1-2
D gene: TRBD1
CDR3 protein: CASSVDRGYGYTF
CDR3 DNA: TGTGCCAGCAGCGTAGACAGGGGGTATGGCTACACCTTC

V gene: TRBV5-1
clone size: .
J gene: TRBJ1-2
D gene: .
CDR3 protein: CASSGNRDGYTF
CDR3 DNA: TGCGCCAGCAGCGGTAACAGGGATGGCTACACCTTC

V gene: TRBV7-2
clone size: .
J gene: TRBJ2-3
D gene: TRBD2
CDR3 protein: CASSLMAGTSGSTDTQYF
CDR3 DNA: TGTGCCAGCAGCTTAATGGCCGGGACTAGCGGTAGCACAGATACGCAGTATTTT

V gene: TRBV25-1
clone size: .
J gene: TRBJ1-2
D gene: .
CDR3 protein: CASSPSPAGGYGYTF
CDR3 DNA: TGTGCCAGCAGTCCCTCCCCAGCGGGGGGGTATGGCTACACCTTC

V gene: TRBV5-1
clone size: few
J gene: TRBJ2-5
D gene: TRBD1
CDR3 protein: CASSFGQGVGPETQYF
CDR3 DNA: TGCGCCAGCAGCTTTGGACAGGGGGTAGGTCCAGAGACCCAGTACTTC

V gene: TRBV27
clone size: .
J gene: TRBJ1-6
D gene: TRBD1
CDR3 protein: CASSSGTGNSPLHF
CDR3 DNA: TGTGCCAGCAGTTCTGGGACAGGGAATTCACCCCTCCACTTT

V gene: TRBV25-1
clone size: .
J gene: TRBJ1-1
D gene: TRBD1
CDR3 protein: CASSESGDRAINTEAFF
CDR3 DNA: TGTGCCAGCAGTGAATCAGGAGACAGGGCGATAAACACTGAAGCTTTCTTT

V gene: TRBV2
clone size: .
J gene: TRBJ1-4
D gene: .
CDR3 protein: CASSEERGSPNEKLFF
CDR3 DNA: TGTGCCAGCAGTGAAGAGCGGGGCAGCCCTAATGAAAAACTGTTTTTT

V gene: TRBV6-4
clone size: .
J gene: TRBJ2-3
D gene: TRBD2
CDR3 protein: CASSLTSGGYTDTQYF
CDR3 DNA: TGTGCCAGCAGTTTGACTAGCGGGGGATACACAGATACGCAGTATTTT

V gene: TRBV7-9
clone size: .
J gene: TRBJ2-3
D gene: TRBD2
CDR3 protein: CASSPERGGTDTQYF
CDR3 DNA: TGTGCCAGCAGCCCCGAGCGGGGGGGCACAGATACGCAGTATTTT

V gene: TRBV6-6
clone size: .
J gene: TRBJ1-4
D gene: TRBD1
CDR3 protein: CASSLRDRVFATNEKLFF
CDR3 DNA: TGTGCCAGCAGTCTCCGGGACAGAGTCTTTGCAACTAATGAAAAACTGTTTTTT